This T cell receptor beta chain was recorded in a study of beta chain features in type 1 diabetes. Whole-study context: Age, gender and cell yields were similar between patients and healthy donors. General study results and limits: Shortening that was moderate but significant affected the TCRB CDR3s of Type 1 diabetes patients in all four CD4+ subsets.

The entirety of the isolated RNA underwent reverse transcription, so expressed TCRB transcripts were sequenced. The method was immunoSEQ multiplex PCR; TCRdb's version includes in-frame clones alone and lacks a portion of them. The profile shows about 660,000 clones, over 11% of them singletons. Of note for this clone: Its specificity is unknown.

Sequences were obtained from naive CD4+ T cells from blood. The clonotype was recovered from a man aged 18 to 29 with type 1 diabetes.

The DNA for the CDR3 is TGCGCCAGCAGCAGGATCCAGGGGGCAAGCTACGAGCAGTACTTC. Translated, it gives CASSRIQGASYEQYF. The V gene is TRBV5-1, the J gene TRBJ2-7, with 8 bases matching TRBD1. CDR1 and CDR2 (germline): SGHRS, YFSETQ. The ends lost 4 bases at V and 3 bases at J; junction bases unmatched: 9. This CDR3 has 15 amino acids.